The 28 T cell receptor beta chains below all came from one sample that was sequenced in a study of Ad26.COV2.S vaccination and SARS-CoV-2 variants. The protocol was immunoSEQ multiplex PCR, while the TCRdb copy is restricted to in-frame clones and leaves out a portion. Of around 370,000 clones listed, roughly nine tenths were seen once; the top ten hold roughly 3.9%. The sequenced sample was peripheral blood, obtained after recovery from COVID-19. These receptors came from a human donor who had recovered from COVID-19.

This chain joins TRBV5-6 and TRBJ2-5; TRBD2 matches 7 bases. Trimming cost V 1 base and J 1 base; bases outside gene matches: 4. Germline V gene data show CDR1 as SGHDT and CDR2 as YYEEEE. This CDR3 has 15 residues. CDR3 coding DNA: TGTGCCAGCAGCTTGACTAGCGAGATCCAAGAGACCCAGTACTTC. Protein sequence: CASSLTSEIQETQYF.

This chain links TRBV12-5 with TRBJ2-3; 9 bases match TRBD2. Trimming took 0 bases from V and 4 from J; bases not matched to a gene: 5. Germline V gene sequence: CDR1 LGHNT, CDR2 FRNRAP. This CDR3 region has 16 residues. CDR3 sequence (DNA): TGTGCTAGTGGTTTGGTACTTGCGGGGGGGGCAGATACGCAGTATTTT. This encodes CASGLVLAGGADTQYF. Looking up the rest from reference TRBV12-5 and TRBJ2-3 gives the full variable domain: DARVTQTPRHKVTEMGQEVTMRCQPILGHNTVFWYRQTMMQGLELLAYFRNRAPLDDSGMPKDRFSAEMPDATLATLKIQPSEPRDSAVYFCASGLVLAGGADTQYFGPGTRLTVL.

The rearrangement joins TRBV18 to TRBJ1-1, with 8 bases fitting TRBD1. The CDR3 extends over 15 amino acids. Germline assignment: CDR1 KGHSH and CDR2 LQKENI. After removal of 0 bases from V and 3 bases from J, the junction contained 3 bases not matched to a gene. Here the CDR3 reads CASSPPNRGYTEAFF. In DNA, the CDR3 is TGTGCCAGCTCACCACCCAACAGGGGGTACACTGAAGCTTTCTTT.

The V gene is TRBV6-2 or TRBV6-3, the J gene TRBJ1-1; D perhaps matches TRBD1 (6 bases). Germline CDR1 and CDR2: MNHEY and SVGEGT. V was cut by 0 bases and J by 10 bases, with 15 bases left in between. The CDR3 totals 14 residues. The CDR3 is CASSYSSMGAGAFF. CDR3 DNA: TGTGCCAGCAGTTACTCGAGTATGGGGGCGGGAGCTTTCTTT.

V is TRBV7-6 and J is TRBJ1-2; the D is unclear. Between the trimmed V and J ends, which lost 0 bases and 4 bases, there was a span of 3 bases. The germline gives CDR1 SGHVS, CDR2 FNYEAQ. The CDR3 spans 12 residues. The CDR3 DNA is TGTGCCAGCAGCTTAGCCGTCTATGGCTACACCTTC. It specifies CASSLAVYGYTF.

The V and J genes are TRBV4-1 and TRBJ1-2; TRBD1 matches 7 bases. V lost 2 bases and J lost 4; bases outside the gene matches: 4. From germline, CDR1 is MGHRA and CDR2 YSYEKL. CDR3 length: 14 amino acids. In DNA form, the CDR3 reads TGCGCCAGCAGCCAACCGGGACAGTCCTATGGCTACACCTTC. It codes for CASSQPGQSYGYTF.

The chain joins TRBV29-1 to TRBJ1-4, with 11 bases aligning to TRBD1. V shed 6 bases, J shed 8 bases, and the junction held 5 bases outside the gene matches. The CDR3 runs to 13 residues. Looked up from germline, CDR1 is SQVTM and CDR2 is ANQGSEA. The CDR3 bases are TGCAGCGTCGGACAGGGGGCGAGAGAAAAACTGTTTTTT. Amino acids: CSVGQGAREKLFF.

This sequence joins TRBV9 and TRBJ1-1, with 10 bases identical to TRBD1. Germline CDR1 and CDR2: SGDLS and YYNGEE. V lost 0 bases to trimming and J lost 7 bases; unmatched junction nucleotides: 6. The CDR3 runs to 15 residues. The CDR3 loop is CASSVEGTGVSEAFF. CDR3 bases: TGTGCCAGCAGCGTAGAGGGGACAGGGGTGAGTGAAGCTTTCTTT.

The genes are TRBV7-8 and TRBJ1-4, with 8 bases that match TRBD1. V trimming: 4 bases; J trimming: 4 bases; junction bases outside the gene matches: 5. The CDR3 sequence is 15 residues long. The germline V gene has CDR1 SGHVS and CDR2 FQNEAQ. Written as DNA, the CDR3 is TGTGCCAGCAGCTCTGGACAGGGACGTAATGAAAAACTGTTTTTT. Amino acids: CASSSGQGRNEKLFF.

The genes are TRBV19 and TRBJ1-2, with D maybe TRBD1 (5 bases). This CDR3 spans 15 amino acids. Between the trimmed V and J ends, which lost 2 bases and 4 bases, there was a span of 14 bases. Germline V CDR1 and CDR2: LNHDA, SQIVND (reference sequence). CDR3 amino acids: CASSISGRQTYGYTF. CDR3 DNA: TGTGCCAGTAGTATATCGGGACGGCAGACCTATGGCTACACCTTC.

The chain uses TRBV29-1 and TRBJ2-5; 7 bases are a match to TRBD2. This CDR3 comprises 16 residues. V lost 5 bases to trimming and J lost 4 bases; unmatched junction nucleotides: 16. Looked up from germline, CDR1 is SQVTM and CDR2 is ANQGSEA. DNA for the CDR3: TGCAGCGTTAATGGTCTAGCGGAAATGTTTCCAGAGACCCAGTACTTC. Translation gives CSVNGLAEMFPETQYF.

The chain carries TRBV12-3 or TRBV12-4 and TRBJ2-1, with 7 bases matching TRBD2. Losses at the gene ends were 0 bases for V and 10 bases for J; bases not matched to a gene: 3. The CDR3 sequence is 13 residues long. In DNA form, the CDR3 reads TGTGCCAGCAGTTTAGCGCGAGCGGGGGAGCAGTTCTTC. The encoded protein is CASSLARAGEQFF.

This clone appeared a single time. The gene calls are TRBV19 and TRBJ2-5; possibly TRBD1 or TRBD2 for D (6 bases each). The V and J ends lost 1 base and 4 bases respectively, with 10 bases between them. Germline V lookup: CDR1 LNHDA, CDR2 SQIVND (reference sequence). The CDR3 is 14 amino acids. The CDR3 region is CASSIVQGGETQYF. The CDR3 DNA reads as TGTGCCAGTAGTATAGTACAGGGAGGAGAGACCCAGTACTTC.

The V call is TRBV5-1, the J call TRBJ2-3, with 13 bases matching TRBD2. This CDR3 comprises 17 residues. Trimming at V came to 1 base and at J to 1 base, leaving 3 bases not matched to a gene. CDR1 is SGHRS and CDR2 is YFSETQ in the germline V gene. The CDR3 reads CASSLWTSGGRTDTQYF. CDR3 DNA sequence: TGCGCCAGCAGCTTGTGGACTAGCGGGGGTCGCACAGATACGCAGTATTTT.

This clone came up a few times. The chain has TRBV6-5 and TRBJ1-3; 7 bases are shared with TRBD1. V dropped 5 bases and J dropped 2; count of bases not matched to a gene: 6. The CDR3 sequence is 15 residues long. Germline V lookup: CDR1 MNHEY, CDR2 SVGAGI. CDR3 DNA sequence: TGTGCCAGCAGTCTTACAGGGGCCCCTGGAAACACCATATATTTT. It codes for CASSLTGAPGNTIYF.

The CDR3 loop is CAISEDRGEQYF. The CDR3 nucleotides are TGTGCCATCAGTGAGGACAGGGGCGAGCAGTACTTC. The chain is built from TRBV10-3 and TRBJ2-7, with 8 positions matching TRBD1. Trimming at V came to 2 bases and at J to 6 bases, leaving 0 bases not matched to a gene. The CDR3 extends over 12 amino acids. The germline gives CDR1 ENHRY, CDR2 SYGVKD.

The V gene is TRBV4-1, the J gene TRBJ2-5; D uncertain. CDR3 size: 15 residues. Germline V gene lookup returns CDR1 MGHRA and CDR2 YSYEKL. V lost 4 bases to trimming and J lost 1 base, with 13 bases between them. Written as DNA, the CDR3 is TGCGCCAGCAGCCCCCGGTCCTTGGGCCAAGAGACCCAGTACTTC. Its protein is CASSPRSLGQETQYF.

V gene TRBV5-1 combines with J gene TRBJ2-2; 8 bases map to TRBD2. This CDR3 has 16 residues. Trimming removed 5 bases from V and 4 bases from J; junction bases left unmatched: 10. Looked up from germline, CDR1 is SGHRS and CDR2 is YFSETQ. CDR3 bases: TGCGCCAGCAGGTTGCCCGGGGGGGATGGCACCGGGGAGCTGTTTTTT. Residues: CASRLPGGDGTGELFF.

This rearrangement joins TRBV5-6 to TRBJ2-1; 11 nucleotides agree with TRBD2. Germline V gene sequence: CDR1 SGHDT, CDR2 YYEEEE. The length of the CDR3 is 16 residues. V lost 4 bases and J lost 2; bases outside the gene matches: 5. The CDR3 DNA is TGTGCCAGCAGCCCCCTAGCGGGGGGCACCTACAATGAGCAGTTCTTC. Protein: CASSPLAGGTYNEQFF.

The chain employs TRBV7-2 and TRBJ2-2, with TRBD1 identical over 7 bases. The junction had 5 bases not matched to a gene; V was cut back by 6 bases and J by 4 bases. Germline CDR1 is SGHTA and CDR2 is FQGNSA. This CDR3 comprises 14 residues. CDR3 in amino acids: CASSRQGLTGELFF. In DNA, the CDR3 is TGTGCCAGCAGTCGACAGGGCCTCACCGGGGAGCTGTTTTTT.

The chain has TRBV2 and TRBJ2-7; D ambiguous. Germline V CDR1 and CDR2: SNHLY, FYNNEI. The V end lost 2 bases, the J end lost 4 bases, and 6 bases lay between the germline ends. The CDR3 is made up of 12 amino acids. The CDR3 DNA follows: TGTGCCAGCAGTGAACAGGCGTACGAGCAGTACTTC. It translates to CASSEQAYEQYF.

This chain links TRBV11-3 with TRBJ2-2, with TRBD1 matching 8 bases. Losses at the gene ends were 5 bases for V and 1 base for J; bases not matched to a gene: 3. In germline, CDR1 is SGHNT, CDR2 YENEEA. The CDR3 consists of 15 residues. The DNA of the CDR3 is TGTGCCAGCAGCCTCGGGACAGGGAACACCGGGGAGCTGTTTTTT. Translating it yields CASSLGTGNTGELFF.

The genes are TRBV5-4 and TRBJ1-1; 7 bases match TRBD1. CDR3 length equals 14 residues. V lost 3 bases to trimming and J lost 5 bases; unmatched junction nucleotides: 7. Germline loops: CDR1 SGHNT, CDR2 YYREEE (reference sequence). CDR3 sequence (DNA): TGTGCCAGCAGCTCTCAGGGGGGGTGGACTGAAGCTTTCTTT. Its translation: CASSSQGGWTEAFF.

The chain carries TRBV27 and TRBJ1-1, with 9 bases fitting TRBD1. Germline-derived CDR1 and CDR2 are MNHEY and SMNVEV (reference sequence). CDR3 size: 19 residues. The V gene end was trimmed by 2 bases and the J gene end by 4 bases; junction bases not matched to a gene: 17. The CDR3 nucleotides read TGTGCCAGCAGTTTAGGGCCCCCCGGGACAGGGAGGTGGGGCACTGAAGCTTTCTTT. This translates into CASSLGPPGTGRWGTEAFF.

This chain links TRBV18 with TRBJ2-3; 14 nucleotides match TRBD2. Germline V gives CDR1 KGHSH, CDR2 LQKENI. CDR3 length: 16 amino acids. Unmatched junction bases numbered 2, after V lost 3 bases and J lost 3 bases. CDR3 residues: CASSPTSGGGTDTQYF. The CDR3 bases are TGTGCCAGCTCACCGACTAGCGGGGGGGGAACAGATACGCAGTATTTT.

The V gene is TRBV9, the J gene TRBJ1-1, with 10 nucleotides matching TRBD1. The CDR3 covers 16 residues. After removal of 0 bases from V and 5 bases from J, the junction contained 7 bases not matched to a gene. From germline, CDR1 is SGDLS and CDR2 YYNGEE. CDR3 coding DNA: TGTGCCAGCAGCGTAGCGACAGGGGGCGGGTGGACTGAAGCTTTCTTT. This codes for CASSVATGGGWTEAFF.

The chain joins TRBV6-5 to TRBJ2-3; 7 positions match TRBD1. This CDR3 is 15 amino acids long. V lost 6 bases, J lost 5 bases, and 11 bases stayed unmatched. Germline V gene data show CDR1 as MNHEY and CDR2 as SVGAGI. The CDR3 DNA sequence: TGTGCCAGCAGAGGTTTGGGACAGAACAGAGATACGCAGTATTTT. Translating gives CASRGLGQNRDTQYF.

V usage is TRBV10-3 and J usage is TRBJ1-6; possible D gene TRBD1, 6 bases. From germline, CDR1 is ENHRY and CDR2 SYGVKD. The CDR3 spans 14 residues. V was shortened by 8 bases and J by 6 bases, with 14 bases between the two germline ends. This chain's CDR3 is CAIQGGPSNSPLHF. The CDR3 DNA sequence: TGTGCCATCCAAGGGGGGCCTTCTAATTCACCCCTCCACTTT.